The 27 T cell receptor beta chains presented below share a single source sample, sequenced in a study of radiotherapy plus CTLA-4 blockade in lung cancer. The repertoire was sequenced with immunoSEQ multiplex PCR; TCRdb's copy has only in-frame clones and lacks some. The sample consists of 50,000 to 70,000 clones, around 80% of them appearing once. Sequences were derived from peripheral blood, sampled from a patient treated with radiotherapy plus ipilimumab. The receptor set was obtained from a human donor with non-small cell lung cancer whose response to radiotherapy plus ipilimumab could not be evaluated.

This clone was detected once. This chain links TRBV29-1 with TRBJ2-3; the match to TRBD2 covers 7 bases. V trimming: 4 bases; J trimming: 6 bases; junction bases outside the gene matches: 7. Germline V CDR1 and CDR2: SQVTM, ANQGSEA. The CDR3 contains 13 residues. In nucleotides, the CDR3 is TGCAGCGTTGTGAGGGAGGGCCCCGATACGCAGTATTTT. Translating it yields CSVVREGPDTQYF.

This clone was detected many times. The chain employs TRBV27 and TRBJ2-7; D is ambiguous. CDR3 length: 15 residues. Germline V gene sequence: CDR1 MNHEY, CDR2 SMNVEV (reference sequence). V was shortened by 0 bases and J by 0 bases, with 9 bases between the two germline ends. The CDR3 DNA is TGTGCCAGCAGTTTATCCATCAGCGTCTCCTACGAGCAGTACTTC. Its protein product is CASSLSISVSYEQYF.

The J gene is TRBJ2-2, the V gene TRBV7-6; TRBD1 matches 8 bases. V lost 4 bases and J lost 4; bases outside the gene matches: 2. CDR1 SGHVS and CDR2 FNYEAQ come from the germline V gene. There are 14 residues in the CDR3. CDR3 sequence reads: CASSSGGSTGELFF. CDR3 nucleotides: TGTGCCAGCAGCTCAGGGGGCAGCACCGGGGAGCTGTTTTTT. Based on the CDR3 plus reference TRBV7-6 and TRBJ2-2, the full variable domain is GAGVSQSPRYKVTKRGQDVALRCDPISGHVSLYWYRQALGQGPEFLTYFNYEAQQDKSGLPNDRFSAERPEGSISTLTIQRTEQRDSAMYRCASSSGGSTGELFFGEGSRLTVL.

This clone was detected a few times. This chain connects TRBV7-9 to TRBJ2-1; possibly TRBD2 for D (6 bases). The CDR3 runs 13 residues. The V end was cut by 5 bases, the J end by 7 bases, with 12 bases between. Looked up from germline, CDR1 is SEHNR and CDR2 is FQNEAQ (reference sequence). The CDR3: CASSQSRGNEQFF. CDR3 sequence (DNA): TGTGCCAGCAGCCAGTCACGGGGGAATGAGCAGTTCTTC. Filled out from reference TRBV7-9 and TRBJ2-1, the complete variable domain reads DTGVSQNPRHKITKRGQNVTFRCDPISEHNRLYWYRQTLGQGPEFLTYFQNEAQLEKSRLLSDRFSAERPKGSFSTLEIQRTEQGDSAMYLCASSQSRGNEQFFGPGTRLTVL.

The rearrangement joins TRBV5-1 to TRBJ2-1, with TRBD2 identical over 10 bases. V lost 4 bases to trimming and J lost 7 bases; unmatched junction nucleotides: 8. The CDR3 loop spans 15 amino acids. Germline V gene sequence: CDR1 SGHRS, CDR2 YFSETQ. Written as DNA, the CDR3 is TGCGCCAGCAGCCTGGCGCTAGCGGGGGTTAATGAGCAGTTCTTC. This gives the protein CASSLALAGVNEQFF.

The chain joins TRBV9 to TRBJ2-3; the D gene is possibly TRBD1 (6 bases). Germline CDR1 is SGDLS and CDR2 is YYNGEE. V shed 4 bases and J shed 4 bases, with 13 bases lying between them. The length of the CDR3 is 14 residues. CDR3 nucleotide sequence: TGTGCCAGCAGCCCGGGCCCAGGGGCAGATACGCAGTATTTT. It codes for CASSPGPGADTQYF.

The DNA for the CDR3 is TGTGCCAGTAGGACGACAGGGGGCAACTATGGCTACACCTTC. Amino acid sequence: CASRTTGGNYGYTF. This chain connects TRBV19 to TRBJ1-2; 10 bases align to TRBD1. CDR1 is LNHDA, CDR2 SQIVND, per germline (reference sequence). The CDR3 consists of 14 residues. V gave up 6 bases and J gave up 2 bases; unmatched junction bases: 3. The whole variable domain, filled in from reference TRBV19 and TRBJ1-2, reads DGGITQSPKYLFRKEGQNVTLSCEQNLNHDAMYWYRQDPGQGLRLIYYSQIVNDFQKGDIAEGYSVSREKKESFPLTVTSAQKNPTAFYLCASRTTGGNYGYTFGSGTRLTVV.

The V and J genes are TRBV5-5 and TRBJ1-6; 7 bases are a match to TRBD1. The CDR3 contains 15 residues. Germline trimming cut 3 bases from V and 4 bases from J; bases unmatched to any gene: 4. Germline V gene data show CDR1 as SGHKS and CDR2 as YYEKEE (reference sequence). The CDR3 DNA reads as TGTGCCAGCAGCTGGGGACAGATTTATAATTCACCCCTCCACTTT. Amino acid sequence: CASSWGQIYNSPLHF.

The rearrangement uses TRBV27 and TRBJ1-1; 7 bases line up with TRBD1. With V trimmed by 6 bases and J by 3 bases, 7 bases remained unmatched. The CDR3 sequence is 14 residues long. The germline CDR1 and CDR2 sequences are MNHEY and SMNVEV (reference sequence). The DNA for the CDR3 is TGTGCCAGCAGGCCACAGGGGTCCTACACTGAAGCTTTCTTT. Its protein product is CASRPQGSYTEAFF.

The chain couples TRBV29-1 to TRBJ2-5; possibly TRBD1 for D (6 bases). The CDR3 is 13 amino acids. Germline V gene data show CDR1 as SQVTM and CDR2 as ANQGSEA. Trimming took off 3 bases at V and 10 bases at J, with 18 bases between the two ends. In nucleotides, the CDR3 is TGCAGCGTTGAGGCGGCCAGCGCCAGGGGCCAGTACTTC. Its protein product is CSVEAASARGQYF.

The chain employs TRBV5-1 and TRBJ2-5; possibly TRBD2 for D (6 bases). The J call may be mistaken, given a closer DNA end match to TRBJ2-7. From germline, CDR1 is SGHRS and CDR2 YFSETQ. There are 14 residues in the CDR3. CDR3 amino acids: CASSQLASSYEQYF. The DNA of the CDR3 is TGCGCCAGCAGCCAACTAGCCTCCTCCTACGAGCAGTACTTC.

This chain connects TRBV9 to TRBJ1-3, with D tentatively TRBD1 (5 bases). The CDR3 runs to 15 residues. V was clipped by 1 base and J by 0 bases, with 8 bases between them. Germline-derived CDR1 and CDR2 are SGDLS and YYNGEE. The CDR3, as DNA: TGTGCCAGCAGCGTACGGGGGAGCTCTGGAAACACCATATATTTT. As protein: CASSVRGSSGNTIYF. The full variable domain, completed using reference TRBV9 and TRBJ1-3, is DSGVTQTPKHLITATGQRVTLRCSPRSGDLSVYWYQQSLDQGLQFLIQYYNGEERAKGNILERFSAQQFPDLHSELNLSSLELGDSALYFCASSVRGSSGNTIYFGEGSWLTVV.

This clone has only a few counts. J is TRBJ2-4 and V is TRBV10-1, with TRBD2 identical over 10 bases. This CDR3 region has 19 residues. The junction had 28 bases not matched to a gene; V was cut back by 4 bases and J by 16 bases. Germline lookup yields CDR1 WNHNN and CDR2 SYGVQD (reference sequence). The CDR3 DNA reads TGCGCCAGCAGTGGAGCGGGGGGGGGCGGGAGGGCTCGAGGGGGAGAGGAATACTTC. Protein product: CASSGAGGGGRARGGEEYF.

The chain joins TRBV28 to TRBJ2-5; 7 bases agree with TRBD1. This CDR3 has 15 amino acids. From germline, CDR1 is MDHEN and CDR2 SYDVKM. Trimming at V came to 8 bases and at J to 2 bases, leaving 11 bases not matched to a gene. This chain's CDR3 is CASGPPDRAQETQYF. CDR3 coding DNA: TGTGCCAGCGGGCCCCCCGACAGGGCTCAAGAGACCCAGTACTTC. The whole variable domain, filled in from reference TRBV28 and TRBJ2-5, reads DVKVTQSSRYLVKRTGEKVFLECVQDMDHENMFWYRQDPGLGLRLIYFSYDVKMKEKGDIPEGYSVSREKKERFSLILESASTNQTSMYLCASGPPDRAQETQYFGPGTRLLVL.

The V gene is TRBV23-1, the J gene TRBJ2-3, with 8 positions matching TRBD1. TRBV23-1 is an ORF for which the function is uncertain. Trimming cost V 6 bases and J 2 bases; bases outside gene matches: 10. The CDR3 has 16 amino acids. The CDR3 nucleotides read TGCGCCAGCAGCAGGGGCGGGACAGGTGACACAGATACGCAGTATTTT. Protein: CASSRGGTGDTDTQYF.

This clone was detected only once. The rearrangement uses TRBV5-1 and TRBJ2-7; weak D call: TRBD2 (6 bases). V was shortened by 3 bases and J by 0 bases, with 13 bases between the two germline ends. The CDR3 is made up of 15 amino acids. From germline, CDR1 is SGHRS and CDR2 YFSETQ. The CDR3 here is CASSSGTRSSYEQYF. DNA for the CDR3: TGCGCCAGCAGCTCTGGGACTCGGAGCTCCTACGAGCAGTACTTC.

V and J are TRBV6-1 and TRBJ1-1, with TRBD1 matching 7 bases. CDR1 and CDR2 from the germline V gene are MNHNS and SASEGT. CDR3 size: 13 residues. After removal of 11 bases from V and 4 bases from J, the junction contained 10 bases not matched to a gene. This CDR3 reads CAVYRGVGTEAFF. DNA of the CDR3: TGTGCCGTATACAGGGGAGTGGGCACTGAAGCTTTCTTT.

V and J are TRBV13 and TRBJ2-4, with 9 bases identical to TRBD2. Germline lookup yields CDR1 PRHDT and CDR2 FYEKMQ (reference sequence). Losses at the gene ends were 0 bases for V and 0 bases for J; bases not matched to a gene: 6. The CDR3 totals 18 residues. DNA of the CDR3: TGTGCCAGCAGCTTAGGACTAGCGGGTACGCTAGCCAAAAACATTCAGTACTTC. Amino acid sequence: CASSLGLAGTLAKNIQYF.

The chain carries TRBV19 and TRBJ1-1; 7 bases line up with TRBD1. The CDR3 runs to 14 residues. Trimming removed 6 bases from V and 3 bases from J; junction bases left unmatched: 7. The germline CDR1 and CDR2 sequences are LNHDA and SQIVND (reference sequence). The CDR3 region is CASRPPGGHTEAFF. The CDR3 DNA sequence: TGTGCCAGTAGGCCGCCAGGGGGGCACACTGAAGCTTTCTTT.

The chain has TRBV25-1 and TRBJ2-1; a weak D match, TRBD2 (7 bases). The germline V and J ends were trimmed by 3 bases and 2 bases, with 20 bases remaining between them. Germline-derived CDR1 and CDR2 are MGHDK and SYGVNS. The CDR3 runs to 18 residues. The CDR3 here is CASSDGTAGQNPYNEQFF. Written as DNA, the CDR3 is TGTGCCAGCAGTGATGGTACAGCGGGACAAAACCCCTACAATGAGCAGTTCTTC.

The chain carries TRBV7-2 and TRBJ1-2; D uncertain. V was trimmed by 3 bases and J by 8 bases, leaving 7 bases between them. Looked up from germline, CDR1 is SGHTA and CDR2 is FQGNSA. CDR3 size: 11 residues. As DNA, the CDR3 is TGTGCCAGCAGCTTGTATAGAGGCTACACCTTC. This gives the protein CASSLYRGYTF.

The V and J genes are TRBV11-2 and TRBJ1-2, with D unresolved. The ends were cut back, 5 bases at V and 4 bases at J, with 14 bases in the middle. The CDR3 spans 14 residues. Germline values: CDR1 SGHAT, CDR2 FQNNGV. CDR3 sequence: CASSPQTSGYGYTF. The CDR3 nucleotides are TGTGCCAGCAGCCCTCAAACCAGCGGCTATGGCTACACCTTC.

The V call is TRBV4-3, the J call TRBJ2-2; 7 bases are shared with TRBD2. The CDR3 has 18 amino acids. CDR1 and CDR2 from the germline V gene are LGHNA and YSLEER. V shed 0 bases and J 4 bases; nucleotides not matched to a gene: 11. The CDR3 is CASSQDAAGRLRTGELFF. In DNA, the CDR3 is TGCGCCAGCAGCCAAGACGCAGCGGGGCGGCTTCGCACCGGGGAGCTGTTTTTT.

This clone occurred once. The V gene is TRBV7-9, the J gene TRBJ1-1; 9 nucleotides match TRBD1. Germline V gives CDR1 SEHNR, CDR2 FQNEAQ (reference sequence). This CDR3 region has 14 residues. The trim removed 5 bases at V and 0 bases at J, leaving 1 base unmatched. In nucleotides, the CDR3 is TGTGCCAGCAGCCGGACAGGGGTGAACACTGAAGCTTTCTTT. This sequence encodes CASSRTGVNTEAFF. Combining the CDR3 with reference TRBV7-9 and TRBJ1-1 gives the whole variable domain DTGVSQNPRHKITKRGQNVTFRCDPISEHNRLYWYRQTLGQGPEFLTYFQNEAQLEKSRLLSDRFSAERPKGSFSTLEIQRTEQGDSAMYLCASSRTGVNTEAFFGQGTRLTVV.

V gene TRBV5-4 combines with J gene TRBJ1-1, with TRBD1 matching over 7 bases. The J segment lost 0 bases and the V segment lost 3 bases, leaving 2 bases of the junction unmatched. The V gene's germline CDR1 is SGHNT and CDR2 YYREEE (reference sequence). This CDR3 has 14 amino acids. The CDR3 region has the DNA TGTGCCAGCAGCTACGGACAGGTGAACACTGAAGCTTTCTTT. It specifies CASSYGQVNTEAFF.

The chain links TRBV27 to TRBJ1-4; D not certain. The V and J ends lost 0 bases and 3 bases respectively, with 5 bases between them. Germline loops: CDR1 MNHEY, CDR2 SMNVEV (reference sequence). The CDR3 extends over 14 amino acids. CDR3 amino acids: CASSLSRANEKLFF. In nucleotides, the CDR3 is TGTGCCAGCAGTTTATCCCGGGCTAATGAAAAACTGTTTTTT.

The V gene is TRBV28, the J gene TRBJ1-2, with unresolved D. Germline CDR1 is MDHEN and CDR2 is SYDVKM. The V end lost 10 bases, the J end lost 7 bases, and 16 bases lay between the germline ends. The CDR3 is 12 amino acids. The CDR3 DNA is TGTGCCACAGGAGGAGCGCGGAGTGGCTACACCTTC. This gives the protein CATGGARSGYTF.